The clone carrying this TCR beta chain was found many times. The antigen is undetermined. These data are taken from a study of human T cells and chemical hapten exposure. Study as a whole: The sensitizer, 2% DPC, was used on roughly 2 cm by roughly 2 cm of upper inner arm skin. TCR yields per sample varied mostly from small pooled library volume differences. Study outcomes and limitations: DPC sensitization did not alter TCRs above 1 in 1000 frequency.

The sample's time point: patch test 2, 6 weeks after DPC sensitization. The treatment denotes: therapeutic diphenylcyclopropenone sensitization with weekly scalp DPC. The library tagged each cDNA molecule with unique molecular identifiers. One entry per CDR3 protein results from TCRdb running MiXCR on the RACE reads. The profile shows approximately 90,000 distinct CDR3 sequences, about 10% of them singletons. The V gene end was trimmed by 7 bases and the J gene end by 2 bases; junction bases not matched to a gene: 9. This CDR3 comprises 15 residues. Germline values: CDR1 MDHEN, CDR2 SYDVKM. Sequenced material: whole blood, taken in connection with sensitization to the hapten diphenylcyclopropenone (DPC). The chain carries TRBV28 and TRBJ1-2, with 8 bases that match TRBD1. The clonotype was recovered from a middle-aged man with alopecia areata. Some clones in this sample may be carry-over from other donors' samples. CDR3 coding DNA: TGTGCCAGCACCCCTGGACAGGGCCGAAACTATGGCTACACCTTC. Translating it yields CASTPGQGRNYGYTF.